The 18 T cell receptor beta chains below were found in one sample sequenced in a study of post-analysis software for immune sequencing data. Study-wide results and limits: When patients were compared with controls, five TRBV segments were more frequent, TRBV5-6, TRBV5-1 and TRBV20-1 among them.

These TCRs are of unknown antigen specificity. Unique molecular identifiers were carried by the TCR beta cDNA libraries. TCRdb re-called the PCR reads with MiXCR, one entry per CDR3 protein. The sample has about 820,000 distinct CDR3 sequences; 53% are singletons. The sample was blood. These TCRs come from a girl aged 5-17 years with multiple sclerosis.

This rearrangement joins TRBV15 to TRBJ2-5, with 10 bases identical to TRBD2. CDR1 and CDR2 from the germline V gene are LNHNV and YYDKDF (reference sequence). V shed 1 base, J shed 5 bases, and the junction held 7 bases outside the gene matches. CDR3 size: 16 residues. The CDR3 protein is CATSRGALAGDETQYF. CDR3 bases: TGTGCCACCAGCAGAGGGGCCCTAGCGGGAGATGAGACCCAGTACTTC.

The rearrangement uses TRBV25-1 and TRBJ1-2, with D perhaps matching TRBD1 (6 bases). This CDR3 contains 11 residues. V dropped 5 bases and J dropped 6 bases, with 7 bases sitting between them. Germline loops: CDR1 MGHDK, CDR2 SYGVNS. Here the CDR3 DNA reads TGTGCCAGCAGTAGGACAGATGGCTACACCTTC. Amino acids: CASSRTDGYTF.

This clonotype was observed a handful of times. The V gene is TRBV7-2, the J gene TRBJ1-1; no reliable D call. The CDR3 totals 16 residues. Germline V gives CDR1 SGHTA, CDR2 FQGNSA. V was pared by 1 base and J by 1 base, with 13 bases between. The CDR3 reads CASSLGVLRKNTEAFF. CDR3 DNA: TGTGCCAGCAGCTTAGGTGTCCTGCGCAAGAACACTGAAGCTTTCTTT.

V usage is TRBV3-1 and J usage is TRBJ2-7; TRBD2 aligns across 11 bases. CDR3 size: 18 residues. The V gene's germline CDR1 is LGHDT and CDR2 YNNKEL (reference sequence). V dropped 4 bases and J dropped 3; count of bases not matched to a gene: 14. The CDR3 loop reads CASSPGLAGPRLNYEQYF. The CDR3 DNA reads TGTGCCAGCAGCCCCGGACTAGCGGGCCCACGGTTAAACTACGAGCAGTACTTC.

The genes are TRBV4-2 and TRBJ2-7, with a possible D match to TRBD2 (6 bases). CDR3 length: 13 amino acids. Germline loops: CDR1 LGHNA, CDR2 YNFKEQ. Trimming pared 1 base from V and 9 bases from J, leaving 13 bases between. The CDR3 DNA sequence: TGTGCCAGCAGCCAAGGTACGGGAGTAGGGCAGTACTTC. It yields the protein CASSQGTGVGQYF.

This clonotype was seen a handful of times. The J gene is TRBJ2-7, the V gene TRBV2; TRBD2 might be the D (6 bases). The germline V gene encodes CDR1 SNHLY and CDR2 FYNNEI. Trimming cost V 4 bases and J 2 bases, with 12 bases left between them. This CDR3 has 14 amino acids. The chain's CDR3 is CASSAGVKTYEQYF. Written as DNA, the CDR3 is TGTGCCAGCAGTGCGGGGGTTAAGACCTACGAGCAGTACTTC.

V usage is TRBV7-3 and J usage is TRBJ2-6, with TRBD1 matching 12 bases. Germline values: CDR1 SGHTA, CDR2 FQGTGA. This CDR3 has 18 amino acids. The junction had 6 bases not matched to a gene; V was cut back by 2 bases and J by 4 bases. Written as DNA, the CDR3 is TGTGCCAGCAGCTTACCGGGACAGGGGGCGCGAGGGGCCAACGTCCTGACTTTC. This encodes CASSLPGQGARGANVLTF.

This clonotype was seen only once. The J gene is TRBJ2-3, the V gene TRBV6-6; 7 positions agree with TRBD1. CDR1 is MNHNY, CDR2 SVGAGI, per germline (reference sequence). Losses at the gene ends were 0 bases for V and 6 bases for J; bases not matched to a gene: 0. The CDR3 covers 13 residues. The CDR3 sequence is CASSYSTGDTQYF. CDR3 coding DNA: TGTGCCAGCAGTTACTCGACAGGGGATACGCAGTATTTT.

Here the CDR3 reads CSALGSEQFF. Here the CDR3 DNA reads TGCAGTGCCCTCGGGAGTGAGCAGTTCTTC. The chain is built from TRBV20-1 and TRBJ2-1; the D gene is possibly TRBD2 (6 bases). CDR3 size: 10 residues. Germline lookup yields CDR1 DFQATT and CDR2 SNEGSKA (reference sequence). The ends were cut back, 6 bases at V and 9 bases at J, with 9 bases in the middle.

This clonotype was seen just once. This chain uses TRBV5-4 with TRBJ2-5, with 7 nucleotides matching TRBD1. CDR1 is SGHNT, CDR2 YYREEE, per germline (reference sequence). The CDR3 is 16 amino acids. Trimming took 7 bases from V and 5 from J; bases not matched to a gene: 17. CDR3 DNA sequence: TGTGCCAGCTTCCGGGACAGAAGACTGCTGGGGGAGACCCAGTACTTC. Translation: CASFRDRRLLGETQYF.

The gene calls are TRBV10-3 and TRBJ2-7; TRBD1 matches at 7 bases. The CDR3 sequence is 14 residues long. The germline CDR1 and CDR2 sequences are ENHRY and SYGVKD. The junction had 5 bases not matched to a gene; V was cut back by 3 bases and J by 3 bases. For the CDR3, the DNA is TGTGCCATCAGTGAAACAGGGGTGGTCTACGAGCAGTACTTC. As protein: CAISETGVVYEQYF.

The chain's CDR3 is CASSGRESPYNEQFF. The CDR3 nucleotides are TGTGCCAGCAGCGGACGGGAGTCACCCTACAATGAGCAGTTCTTC. The chain joins TRBV9 to TRBJ2-1, with D maybe TRBD2 (6 bases). The CDR3 has 15 amino acids. Deletions cut 3 bases from V and 2 bases from J, with 12 bases between. Germline V gives CDR1 SGDLS, CDR2 YYNGEE.

This clonotype has only one observation. The chain combines TRBV5-1 with TRBJ2-5, with D unresolved. The CDR3 extends over 13 amino acids. Trimming left V 5 bases short and J 11 bases short, with 19 bases between. CDR1 is SGHRS, CDR2 YFSETQ, per germline. The CDR3 DNA reads as TGCGCCAGCAGGCTCCTAGGCTACAATGAGCAGTACTTC. Amino acids: CASRLLGYNEQYF. Together with reference TRBV5-1 and TRBJ2-5, the CDR3 gives the full variable domain: KAGVTQTPRYLIKTRGQQVTLSCSPISGHRSVSWYQQTPGQGLQFLFEYFSETQRNKGNFPGRFSGRQFSNSRSEMNVSTLELGDSALYLCASRLLGYNEQYFGPGTRLLVL.

The sample holds one count of this clonotype. This chain links TRBV7-8 with TRBJ1-2, with 10 bases matching TRBD1. V gave up 3 bases and J gave up 6 bases; unmatched junction bases: 7. Germline V gives CDR1 SGHVS, CDR2 FQNEAQ. There are 15 residues in the CDR3. CDR3 region: CASSLMGQGCHGYTF. CDR3 DNA sequence: TGTGCCAGCAGCTTGATGGGACAGGGGTGTCATGGCTACACCTTC.

This chain links TRBV20-1 with TRBJ2-1; weak D call: TRBD1 (6 bases). Germline CDR1 is DFQATT and CDR2 is SNEGSKA (reference sequence). The length of the CDR3 is 15 residues. Trimming cost V 0 bases and J 8 bases, with 17 bases left between them. For the CDR3, the DNA is TGCAGTGCTAGAGAGGGAACAGGGCGCAATCATGAGCAGTTCTTC. It yields the protein CSAREGTGRNHEQFF.

V usage is TRBV28 and J usage is TRBJ2-1, with D possibly being TRBD2 (5 bases). This CDR3 has 13 residues. V dropped 8 bases and J dropped 0 bases, with 8 bases sitting between them. From germline, CDR1 is MDHEN and CDR2 SYDVKM. This CDR3 reads CASFRDSYNEQFF. CDR3 bases: TGTGCCAGCTTCCGGGACTCCTACAATGAGCAGTTCTTC. Looking up the rest from reference TRBV28 and TRBJ2-1 gives the full variable domain: DVKVTQSSRYLVKRTGEKVFLECVQDMDHENMFWYRQDPGLGLRLIYFSYDVKMKEKGDIPEGYSVSREKKERFSLILESASTNQTSMYLCASFRDSYNEQFFGPGTRLTVL.

This chain links TRBV25-1 with TRBJ2-7; 8 positions agree with TRBD2. CDR3 length equals 13 residues. V lost 2 bases and J lost 5; bases outside the gene matches: 2. The V gene's germline CDR1 is MGHDK and CDR2 SYGVNS. Here the CDR3 reads CASSESGSHEQYF. The CDR3 DNA follows: TGTGCCAGCAGTGAAAGCGGGAGCCACGAGCAGTACTTC.

This clonotype was picked up a small number of times. V gene TRBV6-5 combines with J gene TRBJ1-5, with TRBD1 identical over 7 bases. Germline lookup yields CDR1 MNHEY and CDR2 SVGAGI. CDR3 size: 14 residues. Trimming at V came to 5 bases and at J to 1 base, leaving 2 bases not matched to a gene. This CDR3 reads CASSDRASNQPQHF. CDR3 in DNA: TGTGCCAGCAGTGACAGGGCCAGCAATCAGCCCCAGCATTTT.